These 20 T cell receptor beta chains originate from one sample sequenced in a study of OX40 agonist ivuxolimab in advanced cancers. The library was prepared using the immunoSEQ multiplex PCR assay. Sourced from immuneACCESS, this table was stored by TCRdb with only in-frame sequences that have V and J called. A share of the clones is absent; for the studies checked, an unresolved V gene accounts for under half, and the remainder has no known explanation. The sample data list around 60,000 clones, and about 86% of these were observed just once. The top ten clones comprise approximately 2% of the sample. The input for sequencing was CD4+ or CD8+ T cells sorted from blood, taken in a trial of the OX40 agonist ivuxolimab. Every receptor here comes from an adult with an advanced solid tumor such as melanoma, head and neck, liver or kidney cancer.

J is TRBJ1-6 and V is TRBV15, with D possibly being TRBD1 (5 bases). Germline V lookup: CDR1 LNHNV, CDR2 YYDKDF (reference sequence). The CDR3 spans 12 residues. Trimming removed 6 bases at V and 9 bases at J, with 9 bases between. The CDR3: CATRGVISPLHF. CDR3 DNA sequence: TGTGCCACCAGGGGGGTCATTTCACCCCTCCACTTT.

The chain combines TRBV11-2 with TRBJ1-2, with 8 bases identical to TRBD1. CDR3 size: 14 residues. V was pared by 2 bases and J by 5 bases, with 4 bases of the junction left unmatched. Germline CDR1 and CDR2: SGHAT and FQNNGV. CDR3 nucleotide sequence: TGTGCCAGCAGCTTATCAGGGGGCGGTTATGGCTACACCTTC. Its protein product is CASSLSGGGYGYTF.

The rearrangement joins TRBV7-9 to TRBJ1-6, with 9 bases aligning to TRBD1. After removal of 1 base from V and 9 bases from J, the junction contained 4 bases not matched to a gene. The length of the CDR3 is 15 residues. In germline, CDR1 is SEHNR, CDR2 FQNEAQ (reference sequence). The CDR3 spells CASSLVGQGGSPLHF. The CDR3 nucleotides are TGTGCCAGCAGCTTAGTGGGACAGGGCGGTTCACCCCTCCACTTT. The complete variable domain, with remaining parts taken from reference TRBV7-9 and TRBJ1-6, reads DTGVSQNPRHKITKRGQNVTFRCDPISEHNRLYWYRQTLGQGPEFLTYFQNEAQLEKSRLLSDRFSAERPKGSFSTLEIQRTEQGDSAMYLCASSLVGQGGSPLHFGNGTRLTVT.

The chain links TRBV28 to TRBJ1-2; unclear D gene. This CDR3 is built from 14 residues. Germline CDR1 MDHEN, CDR2 SYDVKM. Trimming pared 7 bases from V and 7 bases from J, leaving 19 bases between. The CDR3 protein is CASTSVRDGGGYTF. The DNA for the CDR3 is TGTGCCAGCACTTCCGTCAGAGACGGAGGTGGCTACACCTTC.

The DNA of the CDR3 is TGCAGCGTTGGGTACAGGGGACCTAGCGAACCTTCCTACGAGCAGTACTTC. This sequence encodes CSVGYRGPSEPSYEQYF. The gene calls are TRBV29-1 and TRBJ2-7, with TRBD1 as a possible D gene (7 bases). The V gene lost 4 bases and the J gene lost 1 base, with 23 bases spanning the gap. Germline CDR1 is SQVTM and CDR2 is ANQGSEA. The CDR3 is 17 residues long.

This clone was seen once. Here the CDR3 reads CSVPSVYEQFF. As DNA, the CDR3 is TGCAGCGTTCCTTCGGTATATGAGCAGTTCTTC. The J gene is TRBJ2-1, the V gene TRBV29-1; D remains ambiguous. This CDR3 spans 11 amino acids. V lost 5 bases and J lost 8, with 10 bases in between. The germline V gene encodes CDR1 SQVTM and CDR2 ANQGSEA.

This chain links TRBV5-1 with TRBJ2-6; no firm D call. V dropped 0 bases and J dropped 4 bases, with 14 bases sitting between them. The germline CDR1 and CDR2 sequences are SGHRS and YFSETQ. The CDR3 sequence is 17 residues long. CDR3 sequence: CASSLGHAVRGANVLTF. The CDR3, as DNA: TGCGCCAGCAGCTTGGGACACGCCGTGCGAGGGGCCAACGTCCTGACTTTC.

This clone occurred once. The chain has TRBV14 and TRBJ2-3; D might be TRBD1 (6 bases). This CDR3 is 14 amino acids long. The V end lost 1 base, the J end lost 11 bases, and 16 bases lay between the germline ends. Per the germline V gene, CDR1 is SGHDN and CDR2 is FVKESK. CDR3: CASSQGGRTVRQYF. In DNA, the CDR3 is TGTGCCAGCAGCCAAGGGGGGCGGACTGTAAGGCAGTATTTT.

V is TRBV10-3 and J is TRBJ2-7; TRBD1 matches at 10 bases. The CDR3 spans 17 residues. Trimming removed 8 bases from V and 4 bases from J; junction bases left unmatched: 17. Per the germline V gene, CDR1 is ENHRY and CDR2 is SYGVKD. The CDR3 DNA reads TGTGCCATCTCAAATAGACCCCGGGACAGGGGATCGTACGAGCAGTACTTC. It yields the protein CAISNRPRDRGSYEQYF.

This chain uses TRBV28 with TRBJ1-6, with no clear D. Trimming stripped 8 bases from V and 11 bases from J, with 13 bases between. Germline V CDR1 and CDR2: MDHEN, SYDVKM. This CDR3 spans 12 amino acids. CDR3 nucleotide sequence: TGTGCCAGCGGCGTAGGGAACACACCCCTCCACTTT. It yields the protein CASGVGNTPLHF. Looking up the rest from reference TRBV28 and TRBJ1-6 gives the full variable domain: DVKVTQSSRYLVKRTGEKVFLECVQDMDHENMFWYRQDPGLGLRLIYFSYDVKMKEKGDIPEGYSVSREKKERFSLILESASTNQTSMYLCASGVGNTPLHFGNGTRLTVT.

The rearrangement uses TRBV27 and TRBJ2-7; no firm D call. The V gene lost 3 bases and the J gene lost 0 bases, with 12 bases spanning the gap. The germline V gene has CDR1 MNHEY and CDR2 SMNVEV (reference sequence). The CDR3 covers 15 residues. CDR3: CASSLRPQSSYEQYF. For the CDR3, the DNA is TGTGCCAGCAGTTTGCGTCCCCAAAGCTCCTACGAGCAGTACTTC.

The chain employs TRBV10-2 and TRBJ2-7; 10 positions match TRBD2. The CDR3 length is 15 residues. Germline CDR1 is WSHSY and CDR2 is SAAADI. J was trimmed by 2 bases and V by 4 bases; bases with no gene match: 5. The CDR3 bases are TGCGCCAGCAGTGTAGGACTAGCGGTGGCCTACGAGCAGTACTTC. Translation gives CASSVGLAVAYEQYF.

The rearrangement uses TRBV25-1 and TRBJ2-5; 10 bases match TRBD2. This CDR3 contains 17 residues. The junction had 11 bases not matched to a gene; V was cut back by 2 bases and J by 5 bases. Germline values: CDR1 MGHDK, CDR2 SYGVNS. CDR3 DNA: TGTGCCAGCAGTGAAAGACATAGCGGGGGGCAGGGGGAGACCCAGTACTTC. It encodes CASSERHSGGQGETQYF.

This sequence joins TRBV9 and TRBJ2-5; D gene uncertain. The CDR3 has 14 residues. V lost 0 bases and J lost 1, with 7 bases in between. CDR1 SGDLS and CDR2 YYNGEE come from the germline V gene. CDR3 sequence: CASSVGPFQETQYF. The CDR3 nucleotides are TGTGCCAGCAGCGTAGGTCCTTTCCAAGAGACCCAGTACTTC.

The chain joins TRBV5-1 to TRBJ2-7; D remains ambiguous. With 2 bases removed from V and 5 bases from J, the gap between germline ends came to 17 bases. The CDR3 loop spans 15 amino acids. Germline CDR1 reads SGHRS; CDR2 reads YFSETQ. CDR3: CASSLIELILHEQYF. In DNA, the CDR3 is TGCGCCAGCAGCTTAATAGAATTAATACTCCACGAGCAGTACTTC.

The chain links TRBV4-2 to TRBJ2-1, with D maybe TRBD2 (5 bases). The CDR3 has 16 residues. Germline CDR1 LGHNA, CDR2 YNFKEQ. V shed 1 base and J shed 3 bases, with 13 bases lying between them. The CDR3 DNA sequence: TGTGCCAGCAGCCAAGGGGAGCGAGACCGCTACAATGAGCAGTTCTTC. Amino acids: CASSQGERDRYNEQFF.

The chain recombines TRBV19 with TRBJ2-2; 10 bases match TRBD1. The CDR3 covers 16 residues. Germline CDR1 is LNHDA and CDR2 is SQIVND (reference sequence). J lost 5 bases, V lost 4 bases, and 7 bases had no gene match. CDR3 sequence reads: CASSRETGGYTGELFF. Here the CDR3 DNA reads TGTGCCAGTAGTAGGGAGACAGGGGGCTATACCGGGGAGCTGTTTTTT.

The sample holds one count of this clone. CDR3 DNA sequence: TGTGCCAGCAGTGAGGGATCTTTCGGCCACGAGCAGTACTTC. This gives the protein CASSEGSFGHEQYF. The J gene is TRBJ2-7, the V gene TRBV2, with D hard to call. The CDR3 consists of 14 residues. Trimming pared 3 bases from V and 5 bases from J, leaving 14 bases between. CDR1 is SNHLY and CDR2 is FYNNEI in the germline V gene. Combining the CDR3 with reference TRBV2 and TRBJ2-7 gives the whole variable domain EPEVTQTPSHQVTQMGQEVILRCVPISNHLYFYWYRQILGQKVEFLVSFYNNEISEKSEIFDDQFSVERPDGSNFTLKIRSTKLEDSAMYFCASSEGSFGHEQYFGPGTRLTVT.

The V gene is TRBV19, the J gene TRBJ2-3; D gene ambiguous. The CDR3 is 15 amino acids. The germline CDR1 and CDR2 sequences are LNHDA and SQIVND (reference sequence). Trimming cost V 4 bases and J 0 bases, with 11 bases left between them. The CDR3 loop is CASSTDLYSTDTQYF. The CDR3 region has the DNA TGTGCCAGTAGTACGGACCTGTATAGCACAGATACGCAGTATTTT. The whole variable domain, remainder taken from reference TRBV19 and TRBJ2-3, is DGGITQSPKYLFRKEGQNVTLSCEQNLNHDAMYWYRQDPGQGLRLIYYSQIVNDFQKGDIAEGYSVSREKKESFPLTVTSAQKNPTAFYLCASSTDLYSTDTQYFGPGTRLTVL.

The chain couples TRBV18 to TRBJ1-4; D gene uncertain. The CDR3 runs 14 residues. The ends were cut back, 1 base at V and 0 bases at J, with 3 bases in the middle. Germline CDR1 reads KGHSH; CDR2 reads LQKENI. Here the CDR3 reads CASSPLPTNEKLFF. CDR3 nucleotide sequence: TGTGCCAGCTCACCACTTCCAACTAATGAAAAACTGTTTTTT.